One sample yielded the 25 T cell receptor beta chains listed below, sequenced in a study of cytotoxic CD8 clonotypes in ibrutinib-treated CLL. The protocol was immunoSEQ multiplex PCR, while the TCRdb copy is restricted to in-frame clones and leaves out a portion. The sample records over 100,000 clones, 55% to 75% being singletons. The sequenced sample was PBMCs, obtained after 24 months of ibrutinib treatment. The receptors here all came from a human donor with chronic lymphocytic leukemia.

This chain joins TRBV5-1 and TRBJ2-7, with 7 bases fitting TRBD2. The CDR3 is 15 amino acids. CDR1 SGHRS and CDR2 YFSETQ come from the germline V gene. The J segment lost 4 bases and the V segment lost 1 base, leaving 8 bases of the junction unmatched. The DNA of the CDR3 is TGCGCCAGCAGCTTGATTGCGAGCGGGGTATACGAGCAGTACTTC. As protein: CASSLIASGVYEQYF. Combining the CDR3 with reference TRBV5-1 and TRBJ2-7 gives the whole variable domain KAGVTQTPRYLIKTRGQQVTLSCSPISGHRSVSWYQQTPGQGLQFLFEYFSETQRNKGNFPGRFSGRQFSNSRSEMNVSTLELGDSALYLCASSLIASGVYEQYFGPGTRLTVT.

The J gene is TRBJ2-2, the V gene TRBV7-8; D is perhaps TRBD2 (5 bases). Per the germline V gene, CDR1 is SGHVS and CDR2 is FQNEAQ. The CDR3 has 15 residues. V shed 6 bases and J shed 8 bases, with 19 bases lying between them. This chain's CDR3 is CASRSTGNSLGELFF. The CDR3 DNA reads TGTGCCAGCAGATCCACCGGGAACTCTCTAGGGGAGCTGTTTTTT.

The V and J genes are TRBV5-4 and TRBJ2-3, with 8 nucleotides matching TRBD1. Losses at the gene ends were 0 bases for V and 6 bases for J; bases not matched to a gene: 9. The CDR3 extends over 16 amino acids. The germline V gene encodes CDR1 SGHNT and CDR2 YYREEE (reference sequence). The CDR3, as DNA: TGTGCCAGCAGCTTGGTGCCAGGGGGCTCGTTGGATACGCAGTATTTT. Residues: CASSLVPGGSLDTQYF.

This chain uses TRBV7-2 with TRBJ2-7, with a tentative D call TRBD1 (5 bases). V was shortened by 4 bases and J by 7 bases, with 14 bases between the two germline ends. Germline V gene data show CDR1 as SGHTA and CDR2 as FQGNSA. The CDR3 totals 13 residues. CDR3 sequence: CASSSRELGEQYF. CDR3 DNA: TGTGCCAGCAGCTCCAGGGAACTGGGTGAGCAGTACTTC.

This sequence joins TRBV25-1 and TRBJ1-1; no definite D call. CDR1 MGHDK and CDR2 SYGVNS come from the germline V gene. With 5 bases removed from V and 1 base from J, the gap between germline ends came to 2 bases. This CDR3 has 11 amino acids. CDR3 bases: TGTGCCAGCAGTCAGAACACTGAAGCTTTCTTT. Its protein is CASSQNTEAFF. Together with reference TRBV25-1 and TRBJ1-1, the CDR3 gives the full variable domain: EADIYQTPRYLVIGTGKKITLECSQTMGHDKMYWYQQDPGMELHLIHYSYGVNSTEKGDLSSESTVSRIRTEHFPLTLESARPSHTSQYLCASSQNTEAFFGQGTRLTVV.

The chain recombines TRBV5-6 with TRBJ2-1; 10 nucleotides align to TRBD2. The germline V gene has CDR1 SGHDT and CDR2 YYEEEE. The CDR3 runs 16 residues. V lost 1 base, J lost 7 bases, and 8 bases stayed unmatched. The CDR3 reads CASSLPGLASKNEQFF. DNA for the CDR3: TGTGCCAGCAGCTTGCCGGGACTAGCGAGTAAGAATGAGCAGTTCTTC.

The chain links TRBV7-2 to TRBJ1-3, with D possibly matching TRBD1 (6 bases). V lost 2 bases, J lost 2 bases, and 13 bases lay in between. The CDR3 is 16 amino acids. Germline V CDR1 and CDR2: SGHTA, FQGNSA. The CDR3 DNA sequence: TGTGCCAGCAGCTTACGGGGGGCGAAAGCTGGAAACACCATATATTTT. This translates into CASSLRGAKAGNTIYF. The full variable domain, its missing parts supplied by reference TRBV7-2 and TRBJ1-3, is GAGVSQSPSNKVTEKGKDVELRCDPISGHTALYWYRQSLGQGLEFLIYFQGNSAPDKSGLPSDRFSAERTGGSVSTLTIQRTQQEDSAVYLCASSLRGAKAGNTIYFGEGSWLTVV.

The J gene is TRBJ2-5, the V gene TRBV7-3, with unresolved D. Germline V gene data show CDR1 as SGHTA and CDR2 as FQGTGA. V gave up 5 bases and J gave up 4 bases, with 11 bases separating them. The CDR3 contains 13 residues. The CDR3 coding sequence is TGTGCCAGCAGCCTGTGGCAGCGAGAGACCCAGTACTTC. The encoded protein is CASSLWQRETQYF. The full variable domain, with the rest looked up from reference TRBV7-3 and TRBJ2-5, is GAGVSQTPSNKVTEKGKYVELRCDPISGHTALYWYRQSLGQGPEFLIYFQGTGAADDSGLPNDRFFAVRPEGSVSTLKIQRTERGDSAVYLCASSLWQRETQYFGPGTRLLVL.

This chain connects TRBV29-1 to TRBJ1-1, with D perhaps matching TRBD1 (5 bases). Germline V gene lookup returns CDR1 SQVTM and CDR2 ANQGSEA. The CDR3 length is 13 residues. The V end was cut by 4 bases, the J end by 3 bases, with 12 bases between. The CDR3 DNA is TGCAGCGTTGCTCTGGGGGGGGACACTGAAGCTTTCTTT. It encodes CSVALGGDTEAFF.

The count of this clone is one. This sequence joins TRBV9 and TRBJ1-1; the D is unclear. The CDR3 loop spans 14 amino acids. Germline-derived CDR1 and CDR2 are SGDLS and YYNGEE. Trimming took off 3 bases at V and 3 bases at J, with 12 bases between the two ends. CDR3 bases: TGTGCCAGCAGCGGGGGAGGATGGGACACTGAAGCTTTCTTT. It yields the protein CASSGGGWDTEAFF.

This clone showed up just once. The chain employs TRBV6-6 and TRBJ2-1, with 8 bases matching TRBD2. With 0 bases clipped from V and 2 bases from J, the junction kept 0 bases outside the gene matches. CDR1 is MNHNY and CDR2 is SVGAGI in the germline V gene (reference sequence). CDR3 length: 15 residues. Here the CDR3 DNA reads TGTGCCAGCAGTTACTCCGGGGGGGCCTACAATGAGCAGTTCTTC. Its translation is CASSYSGGAYNEQFF.

This chain joins TRBV5-1 and TRBJ1-1; D might be TRBD1 (5 bases). Trimming removed 3 bases at V and 1 base at J, with 10 bases between. The CDR3 runs 14 residues. CDR1 is SGHRS, CDR2 YFSETQ, per germline. For the CDR3, the DNA is TGCGCCAGCAGCTCGTTTGGGGGGAACACTGAAGCTTTCTTT. It yields the protein CASSSFGGNTEAFF. The variable domain in full, completed from reference TRBV5-1 and TRBJ1-1, reads KAGVTQTPRYLIKTRGQQVTLSCSPISGHRSVSWYQQTPGQGLQFLFEYFSETQRNKGNFPGRFSGRQFSNSRSEMNVSTLELGDSALYLCASSSFGGNTEAFFGQGTRLTVV.

This chain links TRBV30 with TRBJ2-3; a possible D gene is TRBD2 (6 bases). Germline CDR1 is GTSNPN and CDR2 is SVGIG (reference sequence). This CDR3 comprises 15 residues. V was cut by 0 bases and J by 5 bases, with 15 bases left in between. The CDR3, as DNA: TGTGCCTGGAGTGTAGGTGGGTACGGGAGAGATACGCAGTATTTT. Protein: CAWSVGGYGRDTQYF.

V usage is TRBV10-3 and J usage is TRBJ1-5; unclear D gene. V was clipped by 10 bases and J by 4 bases, with 14 bases between them. The CDR3 contains 13 residues. Germline lookup yields CDR1 ENHRY and CDR2 SYGVKD. In DNA, the CDR3 is TGTGCCACCATGGTAGCTCAAAATCAGCCCCAGCATTTT. Its translation: CATMVAQNQPQHF.

The chain employs TRBV4-2 and TRBJ2-4; 9 nucleotides line up with TRBD1. There are 16 residues in the CDR3. The V gene's germline CDR1 is LGHNA and CDR2 YNFKEQ. V dropped 3 bases and J dropped 8; count of bases not matched to a gene: 11. The CDR3 DNA sequence: TGTGCCAGCAGCCAGGGCACGGGACAGGGTTTGGACATTCAGTACTTC. Protein product: CASSQGTGQGLDIQYF.

The DNA of the CDR3 is TGTGCCAGCAGCGTAGCACCCCGGGATGAGCAGTTCTTC. It is translated as CASSVAPRDEQFF. This chain joins TRBV9 and TRBJ2-1; unclear D gene. V gave up 0 bases and J gave up 8 bases, with 9 bases separating them. The CDR3 length is 13 residues. From germline, CDR1 is SGDLS and CDR2 YYNGEE.

This clone was seen more than once but under ten times. This chain uses TRBV6-1 with TRBJ2-7; perhaps TRBD2 as D (6 bases). Trimming took 4 bases from V and 3 from J, leaving 10 bases between them. Germline CDR1 is MNHNS and CDR2 is SASEGT. This CDR3 has 13 amino acids. The CDR3: CASSGGVNYEQYF. In nucleotides, the CDR3 is TGTGCCAGCAGTGGGGGGGTGAACTACGAGCAGTACTTC.

This chain connects TRBV2 to TRBJ2-7; D may be TRBD2 (5 bases). V lost 6 bases and J 2 bases, leaving 17 bases between the germline ends. The CDR3 contains 15 residues. The V gene's germline CDR1 is SNHLY and CDR2 FYNNEI. The chain's CDR3 is CASRAGELGTYEQYF. The CDR3 DNA is TGTGCCAGCAGAGCCGGGGAGCTTGGGACCTACGAGCAGTACTTC.

This chain connects TRBV2 to TRBJ2-7, with a tentative D call TRBD1 (5 bases). The germline gives CDR1 SNHLY, CDR2 FYNNEI. The CDR3 covers 13 residues. The V and J ends lost 4 bases and 2 bases respectively, with 9 bases between them. CDR3 nucleotides: TGTGCCAGCAGTGCGTCAGGGCCCTACGAGCAGTACTTC. Residues: CASSASGPYEQYF.

The chain combines TRBV2 with TRBJ2-7, with TRBD1 matching over 9 bases. The CDR3 totals 17 residues. The germline V gene encodes CDR1 SNHLY and CDR2 FYNNEI. Unmatched junction bases numbered 12, after V lost 1 base and J lost 5 bases. CDR3 sequence (DNA): TGTGCCAGCAGTGAAGTGGGGTCCGGGACAGGGCGTCACGAGCAGTACTTC. It translates to CASSEVGSGTGRHEQYF.

This chain links TRBV29-1 with TRBJ1-4; D is undetermined. V lost 3 bases and J lost 4, with 9 bases in between. The CDR3 spans 13 residues. Germline CDR1 reads SQVTM; CDR2 reads ANQGSEA. Written as DNA, the CDR3 is TGCAGCGTTGATATGGGGATTAATGAAAAACTGTTTTTT. Protein: CSVDMGINEKLFF.

This clone was counted between two and nine times. This chain uses TRBV30 with TRBJ2-7; 7 nucleotides agree with TRBD1. The CDR3 sequence is 11 residues long. Germline V CDR1 and CDR2: GTSNPN, SVGIG (reference sequence). Trimming took 4 bases from V and 7 from J; bases not matched to a gene: 4. CDR3 sequence reads: CAWKGQWEQYF. CDR3 DNA: TGTGCCTGGAAGGGACAGTGGGAGCAGTACTTC.

The rearrangement joins TRBV18 to TRBJ1-1; possible D gene TRBD1, 6 bases. The CDR3 contains 13 residues. V lost 2 bases to trimming and J lost 3 bases, with 7 bases between them. From germline, CDR1 is KGHSH and CDR2 LQKENI. The CDR3 DNA reads as TGTGCCAGCTCACCAAGGGGGGACACTGAAGCTTTCTTT. It specifies CASSPRGDTEAFF.

This clone was recorded many times. This chain links TRBV7-2 with TRBJ2-5, with 9 bases identical to TRBD2. V lost 0 bases and J lost 1; bases outside the gene matches: 3. CDR1 and CDR2 from the germline V gene are SGHTA and FQGNSA. This CDR3 comprises 16 residues. CDR3 in amino acids: CASSLAGLAVQETQYF. The CDR3 bases are TGTGCCAGCAGCTTAGCGGGACTAGCCGTCCAAGAGACCCAGTACTTC.

This clone was picked up a small number of times. The rearrangement links TRBV27 to TRBJ2-1; D gene uncertain. The germline V gene encodes CDR1 MNHEY and CDR2 SMNVEV (reference sequence). Deletions cut 8 bases from V and 2 bases from J, with 13 bases between. The CDR3 runs to 14 residues. The CDR3 DNA follows: TGTGCCAGCGGGGTCAGTACTACCTACAATGAGCAGTTCTTC. Its protein is CASGVSTTYNEQFF.